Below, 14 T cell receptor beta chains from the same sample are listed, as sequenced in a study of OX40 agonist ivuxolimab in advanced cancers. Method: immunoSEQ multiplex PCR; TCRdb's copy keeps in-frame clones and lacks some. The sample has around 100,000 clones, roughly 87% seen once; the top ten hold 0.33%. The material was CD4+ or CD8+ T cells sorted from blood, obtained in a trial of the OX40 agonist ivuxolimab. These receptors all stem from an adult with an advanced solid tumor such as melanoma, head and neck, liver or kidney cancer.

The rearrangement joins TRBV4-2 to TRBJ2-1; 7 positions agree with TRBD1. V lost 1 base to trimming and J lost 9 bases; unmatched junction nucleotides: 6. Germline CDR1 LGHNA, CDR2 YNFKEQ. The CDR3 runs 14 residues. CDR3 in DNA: TGTGCCAGCAGCCAAGGGGACAGCCGTAGTGAGCAGTTCTTC. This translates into CASSQGDSRSEQFF.

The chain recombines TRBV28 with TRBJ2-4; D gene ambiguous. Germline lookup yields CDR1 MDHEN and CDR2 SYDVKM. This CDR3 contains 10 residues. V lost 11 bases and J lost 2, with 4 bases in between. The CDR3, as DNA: TGTGCCGTATCCAAAAACATTCAGTACTTC. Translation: CAVSKNIQYF.

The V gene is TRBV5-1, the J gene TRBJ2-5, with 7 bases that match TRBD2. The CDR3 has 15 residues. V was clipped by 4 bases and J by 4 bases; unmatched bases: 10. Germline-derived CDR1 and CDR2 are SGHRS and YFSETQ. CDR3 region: CASSPLLAAGETQYF. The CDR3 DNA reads TGCGCCAGCAGCCCCCTCCTAGCGGCTGGAGAGACCCAGTACTTC.

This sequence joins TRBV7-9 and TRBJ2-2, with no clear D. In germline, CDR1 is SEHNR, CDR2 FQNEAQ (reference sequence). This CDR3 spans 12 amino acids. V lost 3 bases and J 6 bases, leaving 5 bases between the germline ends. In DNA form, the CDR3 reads TGTGCCAGCAGCTTTTTATCCGGGGAGCTGTTTTTT. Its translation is CASSFLSGELFF.

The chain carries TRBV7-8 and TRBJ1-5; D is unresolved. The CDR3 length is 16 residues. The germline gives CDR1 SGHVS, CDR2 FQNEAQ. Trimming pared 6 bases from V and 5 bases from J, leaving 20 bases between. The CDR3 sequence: CASSSLHLDTYQPQHF. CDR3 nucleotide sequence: TGTGCCAGCAGTTCCCTCCATCTCGATACTTATCAGCCCCAGCATTTT.

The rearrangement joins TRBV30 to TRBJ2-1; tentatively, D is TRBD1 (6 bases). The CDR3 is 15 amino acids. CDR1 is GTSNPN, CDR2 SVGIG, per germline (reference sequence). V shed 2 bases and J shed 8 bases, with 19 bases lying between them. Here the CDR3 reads CAWSRGQGIRHEQFF. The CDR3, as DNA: TGTGCCTGGAGTCGTGGGCAGGGGATACGGCATGAGCAGTTCTTC.

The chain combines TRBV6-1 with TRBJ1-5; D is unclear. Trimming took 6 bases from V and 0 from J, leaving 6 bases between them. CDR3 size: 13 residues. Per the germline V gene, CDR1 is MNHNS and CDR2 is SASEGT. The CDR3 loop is CASRDNSNQPQHF. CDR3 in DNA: TGTGCCAGCAGAGACAATAGCAATCAGCCCCAGCATTTT.

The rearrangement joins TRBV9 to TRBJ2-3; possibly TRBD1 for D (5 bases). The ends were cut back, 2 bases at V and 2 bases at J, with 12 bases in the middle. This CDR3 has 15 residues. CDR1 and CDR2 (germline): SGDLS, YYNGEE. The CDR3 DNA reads TGTGCCAGCAGCGTTTCGACAGTCTACACAGATACGCAGTATTTT. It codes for CASSVSTVYTDTQYF.

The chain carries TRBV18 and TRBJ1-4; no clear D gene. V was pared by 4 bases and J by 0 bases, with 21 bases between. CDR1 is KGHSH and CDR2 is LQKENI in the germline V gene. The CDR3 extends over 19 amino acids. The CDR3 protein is CASSRENRAELATNEKLFF. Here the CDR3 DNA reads TGTGCCAGCTCACGAGAAAACCGGGCCGAACTGGCAACTAATGAAAAACTGTTTTTT. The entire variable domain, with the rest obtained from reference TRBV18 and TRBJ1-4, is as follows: NAGVMQNPRHLVRRRGQEARLRCSPMKGHSHVYWYRQLPEEGLKFMVYLQKENIIDESGMPKERFSAEFPKEGPSILRIQQVVRGDSAAYFCASSRENRAELATNEKLFFGSGTQLSVL.

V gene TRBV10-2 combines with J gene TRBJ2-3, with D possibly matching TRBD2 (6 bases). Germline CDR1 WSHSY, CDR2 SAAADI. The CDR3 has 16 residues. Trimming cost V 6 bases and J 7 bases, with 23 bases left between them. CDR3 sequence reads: CASRSEVASERHTQYF. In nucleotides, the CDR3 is TGCGCCAGCAGAAGCGAGGTGGCTAGCGAAAGACATACGCAGTATTTT.

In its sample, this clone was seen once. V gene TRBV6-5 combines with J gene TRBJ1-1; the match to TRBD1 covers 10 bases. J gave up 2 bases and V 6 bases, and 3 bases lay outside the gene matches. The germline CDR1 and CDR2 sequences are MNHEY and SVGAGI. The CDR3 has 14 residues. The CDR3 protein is CASRTGGLNTEAFF. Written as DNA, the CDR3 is TGTGCCAGCAGGACAGGGGGCCTTAACACTGAAGCTTTCTTT.

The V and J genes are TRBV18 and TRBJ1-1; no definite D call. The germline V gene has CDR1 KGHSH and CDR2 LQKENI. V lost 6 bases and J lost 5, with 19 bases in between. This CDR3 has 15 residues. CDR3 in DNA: TGTGCCAGCTCTACCGAAGCCGCAGGTTGGACTGAAGCTTTCTTT. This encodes CASSTEAAGWTEAFF.

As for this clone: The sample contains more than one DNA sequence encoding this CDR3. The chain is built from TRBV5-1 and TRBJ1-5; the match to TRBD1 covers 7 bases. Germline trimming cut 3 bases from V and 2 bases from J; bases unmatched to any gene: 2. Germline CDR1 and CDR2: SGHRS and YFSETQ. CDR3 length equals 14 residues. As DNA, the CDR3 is TGCGCCAGCAGCTCCGGGACAGGCAATCAGCCCCAGCATTTT. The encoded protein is CASSSGTGNQPQHF.

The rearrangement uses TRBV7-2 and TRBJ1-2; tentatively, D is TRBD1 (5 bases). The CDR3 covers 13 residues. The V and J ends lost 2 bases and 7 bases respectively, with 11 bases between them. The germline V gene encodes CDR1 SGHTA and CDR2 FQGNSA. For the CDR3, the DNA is TGTGCCAGCAGCTTATTCGGGGGTCCTGGCTACACCTTC. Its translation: CASSLFGGPGYTF.